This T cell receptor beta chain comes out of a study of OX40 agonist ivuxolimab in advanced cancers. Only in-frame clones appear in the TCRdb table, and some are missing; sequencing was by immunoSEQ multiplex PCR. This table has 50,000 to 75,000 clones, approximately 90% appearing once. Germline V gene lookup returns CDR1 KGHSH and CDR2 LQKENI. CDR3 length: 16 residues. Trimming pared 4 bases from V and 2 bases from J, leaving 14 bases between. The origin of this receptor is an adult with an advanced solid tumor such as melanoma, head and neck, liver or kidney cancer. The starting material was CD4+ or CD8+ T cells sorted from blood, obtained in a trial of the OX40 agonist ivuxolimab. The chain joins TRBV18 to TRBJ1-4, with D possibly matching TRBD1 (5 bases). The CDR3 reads CASSHQGGSTNEKLFF. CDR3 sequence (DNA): TGTGCCAGCTCACATCAGGGAGGGTCGACTAATGAAAAACTGTTTTTT.